The 5 T cell receptor beta chains listed next were all sequenced from one sample in a study of OX40 agonist ivuxolimab in advanced cancers. Repertoires were generated with immunoSEQ multiplex PCR, while TCRdb's copy carries only in-frame clones and drops some. The sample has 20,000 to 25,000 clones; 80% to 85% are singletons. The input for sequencing was CD4+ or CD8+ T cells sorted from blood, taken in a trial of the OX40 agonist ivuxolimab. The receptor source for this set is an adult with an advanced solid tumor such as melanoma, head and neck, liver or kidney cancer.

V gene TRBV19 combines with J gene TRBJ2-1, with D hard to call. V lost 7 bases and J 6 bases, leaving 13 bases between the germline ends. Germline-derived CDR1 and CDR2 are LNHDA and SQIVND (reference sequence). This CDR3 comprises 13 residues. CDR3 loop: CASTASGINEQFF. CDR3 sequence (DNA): TGTGCCAGTACCGCGTCTGGAATCAATGAGCAGTTCTTC.

In its sample, this clone was seen once. The chain has TRBV29-1 and TRBJ1-2; possibly TRBD1 for D (5 bases). Germline V gene data show CDR1 as SQVTM and CDR2 as ANQGSEA. V lost 7 bases and J lost 3, with 9 bases in between. The CDR3 sequence is 11 residues long. CDR3 DNA: TGCAGCGGGGGCGGCGACTATGGCTACACCTTC. It is translated as CSGGGDYGYTF.

V is TRBV7-8 and J is TRBJ2-7; D unresolved. There are 14 residues in the CDR3. The V end lost 1 base, the J end lost 0 bases, and 7 bases lay between the germline ends. The germline CDR1 and CDR2 sequences are SGHVS and FQNEAQ. The CDR3, as DNA: TGTGCCAGCAGCTTAGGACTGAGCTCCTACGAGCAGTACTTC. Translation gives CASSLGLSSYEQYF.

The J gene is TRBJ1-1, the V gene TRBV19; a possible D gene is TRBD1 (5 bases). The V gene lost 5 bases and the J gene lost 4 bases, with 11 bases spanning the gap. Germline V gene sequence: CDR1 LNHDA, CDR2 SQIVND (reference sequence). This CDR3 region has 13 residues. This CDR3 reads CASSPVTATEAFF. The CDR3 DNA reads TGTGCCAGTAGTCCTGTGACAGCCACTGAAGCTTTCTTT. Based on the CDR3 plus reference TRBV19 and TRBJ1-1, the full variable domain is DGGITQSPKYLFRKEGQNVTLSCEQNLNHDAMYWYRQDPGQGLRLIYYSQIVNDFQKGDIAEGYSVSREKKESFPLTVTSAQKNPTAFYLCASSPVTATEAFFGQGTRLTVV.

V and J are TRBV6-9 and TRBJ2-7; D uncertain. Trimming removed 4 bases at V and 4 bases at J, with 11 bases between. The CDR3 spans 13 residues. The V gene's germline CDR1 is MNHGY and CDR2 SVAAGI. The CDR3 loop reads CASSLLKGYEQYF. DNA for the CDR3: TGTGCCAGCAGTTTACTCAAGGGTTACGAGCAGTACTTC.